Below, 27 T cell receptor beta chains from the same sample are listed, as sequenced in a study of blood T cells in healthy people across ages. Then a second PCR, running roughly 6 to 11 cycles, was carried out with a sample-barcoded 5' primer and a J-beta primer mix. TCRdb processed the 5' RACE reads anew with MiXCR; each CDR3 protein has one entry. The sample yields 1.5 million or so distinct CDR3 sequences, approximately 40% seen once. What was sequenced was blood. Source of these receptors: a woman younger than 30 in good health.

CDR3 in DNA: TGTGCCAGCAGCTTAGGGACTTTGGCTAATGAAAAACTGTTTTTT. Residues: CASSLGTLANEKLFF. This chain uses TRBV7-9 with TRBJ1-4; D is unclear. Germline values: CDR1 SEHNR, CDR2 FQNEAQ (reference sequence). V was cut by 1 base and J by 3 bases, with 9 bases left in between. This CDR3 comprises 15 residues. Full variable domain (rest looked up from reference TRBV7-9 and TRBJ1-4): DTGVSQNPRHKITKRGQNVTFRCDPISEHNRLYWYRQTLGQGPEFLTYFQNEAQLEKSRLLSDRFSAERPKGSFSTLEIQRTEQGDSAMYLCASSLGTLANEKLFFGSGTQLSVL.

This sequence joins TRBV20-1 and TRBJ2-1; D is unclear. The CDR3 consists of 15 residues. CDR1 and CDR2 from the germline V gene are DFQATT and SNEGSKA (reference sequence). V lost 6 bases and J lost 3, with 18 bases in between. This CDR3 is CSASLWSRVYNEQFF. CDR3 sequence (DNA): TGCAGTGCCTCCCTCTGGTCCCGCGTCTACAATGAGCAGTTCTTC.

The chain couples TRBV29-1 to TRBJ2-7; 7 bases align to TRBD1. The germline V gene encodes CDR1 SQVTM and CDR2 ANQGSEA. Trimming took 0 bases from V and 0 from J; bases not matched to a gene: 5. This CDR3 is 15 amino acids long. CDR3 amino acids: CSVEDATGNSYEQYF. CDR3 DNA: TGCAGCGTTGAAGACGCGACAGGGAACTCCTACGAGCAGTACTTC.

J is TRBJ2-7 and V is TRBV7-2; TRBD2 aligns across 9 bases. CDR3 length: 15 residues. Per germline, CDR1 SGHTA and CDR2 FQGNSA. V shed 3 bases and J 3 bases; nucleotides not matched to a gene: 6. The CDR3 DNA follows: TGTGCCAGCAGCTTGTATCGGACTAGCGACTACGAGCAGTACTTC. Residues: CASSLYRTSDYEQYF. Filled out from reference TRBV7-2 and TRBJ2-7, the complete variable domain reads GAGVSQSPSNKVTEKGKDVELRCDPISGHTALYWYRQSLGQGLEFLIYFQGNSAPDKSGLPSDRFSAERTGGSVSTLTIQRTQQEDSAVYLCASSLYRTSDYEQYFGPGTRLTVT.

V is TRBV7-8 and J is TRBJ1-2; D gene uncertain. CDR1 and CDR2 from the germline V gene are SGHVS and FQNEAQ. This CDR3 has 15 amino acids. Trimming removed 1 base from V and 4 bases from J, with 13 bases in between. CDR3 amino acids: CASSLDGWGGYGYTF. The DNA of the CDR3 is TGTGCCAGCAGCTTAGATGGCTGGGGAGGCTATGGCTACACCTTC.

This clonotype was detected only a few times. This chain connects TRBV20-1 to TRBJ2-3, with 10 positions matching TRBD2. With V trimmed by 5 bases and J by 2 bases, 4 bases remained unmatched. Looked up from germline, CDR1 is DFQATT and CDR2 is SNEGSKA (reference sequence). The CDR3 consists of 14 residues. The CDR3 DNA follows: TGCAGTGCTGTCAGCGGGAGGGCCACAGATACGCAGTATTTT. Translated: CSAVSGRATDTQYF.

This clonotype has a handful of counts. The chain uses TRBV10-3 and TRBJ2-3; D gene unclear. CDR3 length equals 13 residues. Looked up from germline, CDR1 is ENHRY and CDR2 is SYGVKD. Trimming removed 2 bases from V and 4 bases from J, with 7 bases in between. The CDR3, as DNA: TGTGCCATCAGTGAGCCCCTATCAGATACGCAGTATTTT. Protein: CAISEPLSDTQYF.

V usage is TRBV7-2 and J usage is TRBJ2-1; D is unresolved. With the DNA end fitting TRBJ2-7 better, the J assignment may be wrong. The CDR3 has 14 residues. Germline V gene data show CDR1 as SGHTA and CDR2 as FQGNSA. CDR3 bases: TGTGCCAGCAGCTTAGGTAGGTCCTACAATGAGCAGTACTTC. Residues: CASSLGRSYNEQYF.

There are many counts of this clonotype. CDR3 nucleotide sequence: TGTGCCAGCAGCCTAGCGGGGGGTAGCTCCTACGAGCAGTACTTC. This translates into CASSLAGGSSYEQYF. The rearrangement links TRBV12-3 or TRBV12-4 to TRBJ2-7; 11 bases are shared with TRBD2. V shed 6 bases and J 0 bases; nucleotides not matched to a gene: 4. This CDR3 spans 15 amino acids.

The chain couples TRBV4-1 to TRBJ2-4; maybe TRBD2 (6 bases). The CDR3 length is 15 residues. Trimming removed 4 bases from V and 7 bases from J, with 17 bases in between. CDR1 MGHRA and CDR2 YSYEKL come from the germline V gene. This CDR3 is CASSPLEGYGNIQYF. The CDR3 coding sequence is TGCGCCAGCAGCCCCTTGGAGGGGTACGGGAACATTCAGTACTTC.

This chain links TRBV3-1 with TRBJ2-7; TRBD2 matches 8 bases. CDR3 length: 15 residues. Germline-derived CDR1 and CDR2 are LGHDT and YNNKEL (reference sequence). V trimming: 0 bases; J trimming: 4 bases; junction bases outside the gene matches: 5. CDR3 sequence reads: CASSQEVASGYEQYF. CDR3 bases: TGTGCCAGCAGCCAAGAAGTGGCTAGCGGGTACGAGCAGTACTTC.

This clonotype was found a few times. The chain has TRBV11-2 and TRBJ2-7; D gene uncertain. Trimming cost V 1 base and J 4 bases, with 5 bases left between them. This CDR3 contains 12 residues. CDR1 is SGHAT and CDR2 is FQNNGV in the germline V gene. CDR3 in amino acids: CASSLVKYEQYF. In DNA form, the CDR3 reads TGTGCCAGCAGCTTAGTAAAATACGAGCAGTACTTC.

The V call is TRBV5-1, the J call TRBJ2-7; 8 bases are shared with TRBD2. This CDR3 region has 14 residues. Germline values: CDR1 SGHRS, CDR2 YFSETQ. V shed 5 bases, J shed 5 bases, and the junction held 9 bases outside the gene matches. In nucleotides, the CDR3 is TGCGCCAGCAGTTTAACCGGGACTAGGCACGAGCAGTACTTC. It is translated as CASSLTGTRHEQYF.

This clonotype was found many times. The CDR3 is CAISERETQYF. The CDR3 DNA sequence: TGTGCCATCAGTGAACGAGAGACCCAGTACTTC. J is TRBJ2-5 and V is TRBV10-3; D remains ambiguous. The CDR3 extends over 11 amino acids. CDR1 is ENHRY, CDR2 SYGVKD, per germline. Trimming removed 3 bases at V and 4 bases at J, with 3 bases between.

Note on this clonotype: Relative to the germline gene, one junction end is altered; a read error may explain this. The rearrangement uses TRBV14 and TRBJ2-3; D gene ambiguous. The CDR3 totals 15 residues. The germline V gene has CDR1 SGHDN and CDR2 FVKESK. CDR3 sequence: CVSSREMVGTDTQYF. CDR3 coding DNA: TGTGTCAGCAGCCGAGAAATGGTGGGCACAGATACGCAGTATTTT.

Comments on this clonotype: Relative to the germline gene, one junction end is altered; a read error may explain this. This chain's CDR3 is CSAGEMLGNQPQHF. CDR3 DNA: TGCAGTGCTGGAGAGATGTTAGGGAATCAGCCCCAGCATTTT. The J gene is TRBJ1-5, the V gene TRBV20-1; D not certain. The CDR3 runs to 14 residues. CDR1 and CDR2 (germline): DFQATT, SNEGSKA (reference sequence).

This clonotype was picked up one time. The chain recombines TRBV30 with TRBJ2-1; TRBD1 agrees at 10 bases. This CDR3 comprises 16 residues. The junction had 7 bases not matched to a gene; V was cut back by 3 bases and J by 2 bases. From germline, CDR1 is GTSNPN and CDR2 SVGIG (reference sequence). CDR3 in DNA: TGTGCCTGGAGGGATCGACAGGGGGCCCCCTACAATGAGCAGTTCTTC. Its protein is CAWRDRQGAPYNEQFF. The complete variable domain, with remaining parts taken from reference TRBV30 and TRBJ2-1, reads SQTIHQWPATLVQPVGSPLSLECTVEGTSNPNLYWYRQAAGRGLQLLFYSVGIGQISSEVPQNLSASRPQDRQFILSSKKLLLSDSGFYLCAWRDRQGAPYNEQFFGPGTRLTVL.

In this sample, this clonotype turned up once. The chain uses TRBV7-9 and TRBJ2-3, with D hard to call. The germline gives CDR1 SEHNR, CDR2 FQNEAQ (reference sequence). The CDR3 length is 15 residues. Trimming took off 4 bases at V and 0 bases at J, with 11 bases between the two ends. The CDR3 DNA sequence: TGTGCCAGCAGCTGCCAACGAACTAGCACAGATACGCAGTATTTT. Protein product: CASSCQRTSTDTQYF.

There are a few counts of this clonotype. This chain joins TRBV20-1 and TRBJ2-1; D is ambiguous. Trimming pared 5 bases from V and 5 bases from J, leaving 13 bases between. The CDR3 extends over 13 amino acids. CDR1 DFQATT and CDR2 SNEGSKA come from the germline V gene (reference sequence). The CDR3 nucleotides are TGCAGTGCTCGGGCGGCCCTGCACAATGAGCAGTTCTTC. It codes for CSARAALHNEQFF.

V is TRBV20-1 and J is TRBJ2-1; TRBD2 aligns across 16 bases. The trim removed 1 base at V and 5 bases at J, leaving 8 bases unmatched. The CDR3 runs to 18 residues. CDR1 and CDR2 from the germline V gene are DFQATT and SNEGSKA (reference sequence). Here the CDR3 DNA reads TGCAGTGCTAGAGTCGAGGGACTAGCGGGGGGGCCAGACAATGAGCAGTTCTTC. Amino acid sequence: CSARVEGLAGGPDNEQFF.

This chain uses TRBV29-1 with TRBJ1-2, with D possibly matching TRBD1 (6 bases). This CDR3 region has 13 residues. V lost 4 bases to trimming and J lost 5 bases, with 14 bases between them. CDR1 SQVTM and CDR2 ANQGSEA come from the germline V gene. DNA for the CDR3: TGCAGCGTTGGCCCCGACAGGCGGTATGGCTACACCTTC. Translated, it gives CSVGPDRRYGYTF.

The chain carries TRBV5-4 and TRBJ2-1; 7 bases are shared with TRBD2. After removal of 4 bases from V and 8 bases from J, the junction contained 21 bases not matched to a gene. The CDR3 is made up of 18 amino acids. Per germline, CDR1 SGHNT and CDR2 YYREEE (reference sequence). In DNA, the CDR3 is TGTGCCAGCAGCCGGGGTCCAATCCAGCGGGGTGGCGGGCATGAGCAGTTCTTC. This gives the protein CASSRGPIQRGGGHEQFF.

There are a few counts of this clonotype. V usage is TRBV3-1 and J usage is TRBJ2-1; 9 bases are shared with TRBD2. V gave up 6 bases and J gave up 10 bases; unmatched junction bases: 13. This CDR3 has 15 amino acids. From germline, CDR1 is LGHDT and CDR2 YNNKEL (reference sequence). The CDR3 nucleotides are TGTGCCAGCAGTCGACCGGGACTAGCAGGAGGGGAGCAGTTCTTC. Residues: CASSRPGLAGGEQFF.

This clonotype was found a few times. This rearrangement joins TRBV7-8 to TRBJ2-4; maybe TRBD2 (5 bases). Germline CDR1 and CDR2: SGHVS and FQNEAQ. This CDR3 is built from 17 residues. V lost 5 bases, J lost 7 bases, and 24 bases lay in between. Here the CDR3 reads CASSPYPLYSGENIQYF. The CDR3 DNA follows: TGTGCCAGCAGCCCATACCCCCTGTATTCCGGGGAGAACATTCAGTACTTC.

The gene calls are TRBV29-1 and TRBJ1-2, with D perhaps matching TRBD1 (6 bases). The CDR3 covers 12 residues. Germline values: CDR1 SQVTM, CDR2 ANQGSEA. Trimming took 3 bases from V and 4 from J, leaving 9 bases between them. CDR3 sequence (DNA): TGCAGCGTTGACCAGGGGAGCTATGGCTACACCTTC. Amino acid sequence: CSVDQGSYGYTF.

This clonotype has just a few counts. V is TRBV10-1 and J is TRBJ2-3; D may be TRBD2 (5 bases). V was cut by 3 bases and J by 7 bases, with 5 bases left in between. The CDR3 is 11 residues long. Germline CDR1 WNHNN, CDR2 SYGVQD (reference sequence). CDR3 loop: CASSDGNTQYF. The CDR3 nucleotides are TGCGCCAGCAGTGACGGGAATACGCAGTATTTT.

This clonotype was seen many times. This chain connects TRBV7-3 to TRBJ2-1, with D unclear. The CDR3 is 13 residues long. Germline CDR1 reads SGHTA; CDR2 reads FQGTGA. V shed 3 bases and J shed 2 bases, with 5 bases lying between them. The CDR3 DNA reads as TGTGCCAGCAGCTTGTCTGCCTACAATGAGCAGTTCTTC. Translation gives CASSLSAYNEQFF.